The source of this T cell receptor (beta chain) is a study of response to subunit inactivated influenza vaccine. Via MiXCR, TCRdb re-called the RT-PCR reads, giving one row per CDR3 protein. The profile shows about 480,000 distinct CDR3 sequences, 10% to 15% of them singletons. CDR1 SGHDT and CDR2 YYEEEE come from the germline V gene. The CDR3 has 15 amino acids. Trimming pared 4 bases from V and 0 bases from J, leaving 12 bases between. This clonotype was seen ten or more times. The source was PBMCs from blood, collected 45 days after vaccination. The origin of this receptor is a middle-aged man who received an inactivated influenza vaccine. J is TRBJ2-3 and V is TRBV5-6; D unresolved. The CDR3 DNA reads TGTGCCAGCAGCCGATTGGCAGCTAGCACAGATACGCAGTATTTT. This gives the protein CASSRLAASTDTQYF.